Below, 19 T cell receptor beta chains from the same sample are listed, as sequenced in a study of regulatory T cells in long-lasting Graves disease. iRepertoire HTBI primers and Arm-PCR of CDR3 regions built TCR beta libraries. TCRdb recomputed calls from the multiplex PCR reads with MiXCR, one row per CDR3 protein. Seen here are 400,000 to 600,000 distinct CDR3 sequences, 20% to 25% observed once, and the top ten hold around 7%. Time point here: persistent/refractory GD, antithyroid drugs over 5 years with positive TRAb. Preparation of the TCR library used RNA extracted from PBMCs. Material: peripheral blood mononuclear cells (PBMCs), obtained when the disease was refractory, from a patient treated with antithyroid drugs. Receptors were obtained from a female donor with Graves disease.

This clonotype has a count of ten or more. The CDR3 DNA is TGCAGTTCCCCCCCCTCGACTAGCGGGGGAGAGACCCAGTACTTC. The encoded protein is CSSPPSTSGGETQYF. The gene calls are TRBV20-1 and TRBJ2-5; 12 nucleotides line up with TRBD2. J gave up 4 bases and V 8 bases, and 11 bases lay outside the gene matches. This CDR3 comprises 15 residues. Germline CDR1 is DFQATT and CDR2 is SNEGSKA (reference sequence).

Many counts were recorded for this clonotype. The rearrangement joins TRBV7-2 to TRBJ2-5, with D perhaps being TRBD1 or TRBD2 (5 bases each). Per germline, CDR1 SGHTA and CDR2 FQGNSA. The CDR3 has 13 amino acids. The V end was cut by 7 bases, the J end by 5 bases, with 14 bases between. CDR3 loop: CASTGTSGETQYF. The CDR3 coding sequence is TGTGCCAGCACCGGGACCTCCGGGGAGACCCAGTACTTC. Full variable domain (rest looked up from reference TRBV7-2 and TRBJ2-5): GAGVSQSPSNKVTEKGKDVELRCDPISGHTALYWYRQSLGQGLEFLIYFQGNSAPDKSGLPSDRFSAERTGGSVSTLTIQRTQQEDSAVYLCASTGTSGETQYFGPGTRLLVL.

This clonotype was detected only a few times. This chain's CDR3 is CSARARTGTSGPMWTQYF. CDR3 sequence (DNA): TGCAGTGCTAGAGCAAGAACCGGGACTAGCGGCCCCATGTGGACCCAGTACTTC. The V call is TRBV20-1, the J call TRBJ2-5; 11 nucleotides align to TRBD2. V was clipped by 1 base and J by 7 bases; unmatched bases: 17. This CDR3 has 18 residues. From germline, CDR1 is DFQATT and CDR2 SNEGSKA (reference sequence).

This clonotype was counted a few times. The chain has TRBV9 and TRBJ1-1; D might be TRBD1 (6 bases). The V gene's germline CDR1 is SGDLS and CDR2 YYNGEE. The ends were cut back, 5 bases at V and 7 bases at J, with 12 bases in the middle. This CDR3 has 12 residues. CDR3 DNA sequence: TGTGCCAGCAGTGATCTACAGGGTGAAGCTTTCTTT. This sequence encodes CASSDLQGEAFF. The entire variable domain, with the rest obtained from reference TRBV9 and TRBJ1-1, is as follows: DSGVTQTPKHLITATGQRVTLRCSPRSGDLSVYWYQQSLDQGLQFLIQYYNGEERAKGNILERFSAQQFPDLHSELNLSSLELGDSALYFCASSDLQGEAFFGQGTRLTVV.

The chain recombines TRBV9 with TRBJ2-4, with a tentative D call TRBD2 (6 bases). Germline lookup yields CDR1 SGDLS and CDR2 YYNGEE. This CDR3 contains 15 residues. With 6 bases removed from V and 6 bases from J, the gap between germline ends came to 19 bases. The CDR3 DNA sequence: TGTGCCAGCACTCCCGGGACTCCCGGCCCAAACATTCAGTACTTC. Its protein product is CASTPGTPGPNIQYF.

With regard to this clonotype: A read error is possible here, since a much larger clone lies one base away. The CDR3 carries no conserved terminal phenylalanine or tryptophan, so it likely arises from a read error. V is TRBV20-1 and J is TRBJ2-5; 13 bases align to TRBD2. From germline, CDR1 is DFQATT and CDR2 SNEGSKA (reference sequence). This CDR3 is 17 amino acids long. Germline trimming cut 3 bases from V and 0 bases from J; bases unmatched to any gene: 7. The CDR3 region has the DNA TGCAGTGCTAGCCGACTAGCGGGGGGCCTGTACCAAGAGACCCAGTACTCC. Amino acid sequence: CSASRLAGGLYQETQYS.

The CDR3 is CATTNRTPRVQKLFF. The DNA for the CDR3 is TGTGCCACCACCAACCGGACACCCCGTGTTCAAAAACTGTTTTTT. The chain has TRBV15 and TRBJ1-4, with D possibly matching TRBD1 (5 bases). Trimming pared 7 bases from V and 9 bases from J, leaving 21 bases between. CDR1 is LNHNV, CDR2 YYDKDF, per germline (reference sequence). The length of the CDR3 is 15 residues. The full variable domain, with the rest looked up from reference TRBV15 and TRBJ1-4, is DAMVIQNPRYQVTQFGKPVTLSCSQTLNHNVMYWYQQKSSQAPKLLFHYYDKDFNNEADTPDNFQSRRPNTSFCFLDIRSPGLGDTAMYLCATTNRTPRVQKLFFGSGTQLSVL.

The sample holds many counts of this clonotype. This CDR3 reads CASSAGSYGYTF. The CDR3 DNA is TGTGCCAGCAGTGCAGGATCCTATGGCTACACCTTC. The rearrangement links TRBV2 to TRBJ1-2; D is uncertain. Trimming stripped 4 bases from V and 4 bases from J, with 7 bases between. The CDR3 has 12 residues. Germline V gene data show CDR1 as SNHLY and CDR2 as FYNNEI.

CDR3 sequence reads: CAWRRKAYNEQFF. CDR3 in DNA: TGTGCCTGGAGAAGAAAAGCCTACAATGAGCAGTTCTTC. The chain employs TRBV30 and TRBJ2-1; D is ambiguous. With 3 bases removed from V and 2 bases from J, the gap between germline ends came to 8 bases. This CDR3 has 13 amino acids. Germline assignment: CDR1 GTSNPN and CDR2 SVGIG (reference sequence).

The chain links TRBV19 to TRBJ1-5, with 7 bases fitting TRBD1. The CDR3 covers 19 residues. The germline V gene has CDR1 LNHDA and CDR2 SQIVND (reference sequence). The ends lost 3 bases at V and 0 bases at J; junction bases unmatched: 14. The CDR3 loop is CASSILRTGLLVSNQPQHF. Written as DNA, the CDR3 is TGTGCCAGTAGTATTCTCCGGACAGGTTTGCTCGTTAGCAATCAGCCCCAGCATTTT. The complete variable domain, with remaining parts taken from reference TRBV19 and TRBJ1-5, reads DGGITQSPKYLFRKEGQNVTLSCEQNLNHDAMYWYRQDPGQGLRLIYYSQIVNDFQKGDIAEGYSVSREKKESFPLTVTSAQKNPTAFYLCASSILRTGLLVSNQPQHFGDGTRLSIL.

This clonotype appeared a few times. The chain uses TRBV12-3 or TRBV12-4 and TRBJ2-5; the D is unclear. The CDR3 length is 12 residues. The V end lost 5 bases, the J end lost 5 bases, and 9 bases lay between the germline ends. Here the CDR3 reads CASSPITETQYF. As DNA, the CDR3 is TGTGCCAGCAGTCCTATTACGGAGACCCAGTACTTC.

The V call is TRBV19, the J call TRBJ1-5, with D possibly matching TRBD1 (5 bases). CDR3 length: 13 residues. With 4 bases removed from V and 5 bases from J, the gap between germline ends came to 9 bases. Per germline, CDR1 LNHDA and CDR2 SQIVND (reference sequence). CDR3 DNA sequence: TGTGCCAGTAGTACACAGGAGGATCAGCCCCAGCATTTT. Amino acids: CASSTQEDQPQHF.

This chain's CDR3 is CASSLPEQYF. CDR3 DNA sequence: TGTGCCAGCAGTTTGCCCGAGCAGTACTTC. The V gene is TRBV12-3 or TRBV12-4, the J gene TRBJ2-7, with D uncertain. The CDR3 spans 10 residues. V was clipped by 3 bases and J by 6 bases, with 3 bases between them.

V usage is TRBV28 and J usage is TRBJ2-3, with D unresolved. In germline, CDR1 is MDHEN, CDR2 SYDVKM. The germline V and J ends were trimmed by 4 bases and 1 base, with 9 bases remaining between them. The CDR3 is 14 amino acids. Here the CDR3 DNA reads TGTGCCAGCAGTTCCGGGCCACGCACAGATACGCAGTATTTT. Translated, it gives CASSSGPRTDTQYF.

This clonotype was detected ten times or more. The chain employs TRBV7-6 and TRBJ1-1, with D possibly being TRBD1 (5 bases). Germline V gene sequence: CDR1 SGHVS, CDR2 FNYEAQ. This CDR3 has 15 residues. V shed 1 base and J shed 0 bases, with 9 bases lying between them. The CDR3 is CASSLVRQMNTEAFF. CDR3 DNA: TGTGCCAGCAGCTTAGTACGACAGATGAACACTGAAGCTTTCTTT.

In this sample, this clonotype turned up a few times. The chain has TRBV27 and TRBJ2-7; 9 bases line up with TRBD2. The V and J ends lost 6 bases and 3 bases, in that order; junction bases with no gene match: 9. The CDR3 is 15 amino acids. Germline V CDR1 and CDR2: MNHEY, SMNVEV (reference sequence). The CDR3 loop is CASRTGREGNYEQYF. The CDR3, as DNA: TGTGCCAGCAGAACGGGGCGGGAGGGAAACTACGAGCAGTACTTC.

The chain has TRBV6-2 or TRBV6-3 and TRBJ1-2, with 7 bases that match TRBD1. This CDR3 is built from 17 residues. V lost 3 bases, J lost 3 bases, and 13 bases stayed unmatched. From germline, CDR1 is MNHEY and CDR2 SVGEGT. The CDR3 DNA is TGTGCCAGCAGTTATCTCCGTTTGACAGGGAGAGACTATGGCTACACCTTC. It codes for CASSYLRLTGRDYGYTF.

The rearrangement uses TRBV19 and TRBJ1-4; D call uncertain. With 0 bases removed from V and 8 bases from J, the gap between germline ends came to 13 bases. Germline loops: CDR1 LNHDA, CDR2 SQIVND (reference sequence). The CDR3 has 15 amino acids. This CDR3 is CASSIDATVGEKLFF. For the CDR3, the DNA is TGTGCCAGTAGTATAGATGCAACGGTGGGAGAAAAACTGTTTTTT.

This clonotype occurred many times. The V and J genes are TRBV28 and TRBJ1-3; D is perhaps TRBD1 (6 bases). Between the trimmed V and J ends, which lost 4 bases and 3 bases, there was a span of 13 bases. The CDR3 runs to 15 residues. Germline CDR1 reads MDHEN; CDR2 reads SYDVKM. CDR3: CASSSQGTFGNTIYF. In nucleotides, the CDR3 is TGTGCCAGCAGTTCTCAGGGGACGTTTGGAAACACCATATATTTT. Full variable domain (missing parts from reference TRBV28 and TRBJ1-3): DVKVTQSSRYLVKRTGEKVFLECVQDMDHENMFWYRQDPGLGLRLIYFSYDVKMKEKGDIPEGYSVSREKKERFSLILESASTNQTSMYLCASSSQGTFGNTIYFGEGSWLTVV.